The TCR beta chain under discussion was sequenced for a study of blood T cell repertoires in COVID-19. At the level of the study: T cells, B-cell-depleted T cells, or PBMCs provided the cDNA or gDNA that served as material.

Produced via immunoSEQ multiplex PCR; TCRdb's table is partial and in-frame only. The sample lists 100,000 to 150,000 clones, about 90% seen once, with 25% to 35% in the top ten. V dropped 5 bases and J dropped 0 bases, with 11 bases sitting between them. The CDR3 is 15 residues long. Germline loops: CDR1 MNHNY, CDR2 SVGAGI (reference sequence). This clone was detected once. The sequence was collected from a woman between 65 and 79 years old with acute or convalescent COVID-19. The rearrangement joins TRBV6-6 to TRBJ1-5; perhaps TRBD1 as D (6 bases). The sample taken for sequencing was peripheral blood. The CDR3 DNA is TGTGCCAGCAGTCGTAGACAGGCTAGCAATCAGCCCCAGCATTTT. Its protein product is CASSRRQASNQPQHF.